This T cell receptor (beta chain) appears in the sequencing data of a study of T cells in localized non-small cell lung cancer. Whole-study results and caveats: Within adjacent lung there appeared a median around 60 of the top 100 tumor clones.

Germline CDR1 is SGHRS and CDR2 is YFSETQ. CDR3 length: 17 amino acids. On this clone itself: The antigen remains unidentified. A junction boundary mismatches the germline segment, possibly from a read error.

Measured with immunoSEQ multiplex PCR; TCRdb has only the in-frame clones, and not every one. The sample lists tens of thousands of clones, 83% occurring once. The sample consisted of PBMCs, taken before any cancer treatment. This clonotype was obtained from a man aged 40 to 70 with stage II lung adenocarcinoma. This chain links TRBV5-1 with TRBJ2-2, with D perhaps matching TRBD1 or TRBD2 (5 bases each). CDR3: CASSLVEGNRLGRGAVF. Here the CDR3 DNA reads TGCGCCAGCAGCTTGGTAGAGGGGAATAGGTTGGGCCGGGGAGCTGTTTTT.